This TCR beta chain was recorded in a study of cytomegalovirus exposure and HLA in healthy donors. Study-wide results and caveats: With DRB1 most and HLA-C fewest, TCR association rates differed between HLA loci in a later analysis. A later analysis found common viral pathogens apparently linked to several of the most significant clusters. In an earlier analysis, productive rearrangement rates for most beta V segments clustered near 87% or 30%.

Points on this clone: The antigen is not known.

The PCR contained 60 Vbeta and 13 Jbeta primers. Profiling relied on immunoSEQ multiplex PCR, and the TCRdb table lists in-frame clones only, not all of them. Of just under 95,000 clones in the sample, under 80% were seen once. Material for sequencing was PBMCs. This clonotype was sampled from a man in his fifties or sixties in good health and CMV-seropositive.

The CDR3 bases are TGTGCCAGCTCACCGGCCCCAGGGGGCCTGGGAACAGATACGCAGTATTTT. As protein: CASSPAPGGLGTDTQYF. This chain connects TRBV18 to TRBJ2-3; 8 nucleotides align to TRBD1. Per the germline V gene, CDR1 is KGHSH and CDR2 is LQKENI. CDR3 size: 17 residues. V lost 3 bases and J lost 3; bases outside the gene matches: 11. Drawing the rest from reference TRBV18 and TRBJ2-3, the complete variable domain is NAGVMQNPRHLVRRRGQEARLRCSPMKGHSHVYWYRQLPEEGLKFMVYLQKENIIDESGMPKERFSAEFPKEGPSILRIQQVVRGDSAAYFCASSPAPGGLGTDTQYFGPGTRLTVL.